This T cell receptor (beta chain) was found in a study of metastatic and nonmetastatic thyroid tumors. In the study overall: The study looked at repertoires side by side in blood and in tumor or nodule tissue from malignant and benign thyroid patients.

V shed 4 bases, J shed 0 bases, and the junction held 7 bases outside the gene matches. This CDR3 is built from 16 residues. Germline V gene data show CDR1 as SGHAT and CDR2 as FQDESV (reference sequence). Patients were all untreated before their thyroid surgery. Per the original data handling: The authors used CDR3 differences across clinicopathological groups to build a distant-metastasis classifier for papillary thyroid cancer. TCRdb re-analyzed the PCR reads using MiXCR. TCRdb, rather than the study authors, made the V and J calls. The profile covers 35,000 to 40,000 clones, with roughly 28% appearing a single time and about a tenth taken by the ten largest. As to this clone: Its specificity is not known.

Study observations and caveats: Within blood and tumor, benign nodules reportedly had significantly lower TCR beta diversity than malignant thyroid tumors did.

Sequencing used blood. The receptor was derived from a male donor with papillary thyroid cancer or a benign thyroid nodule (not recorded which). Some clones in this sample may be carry-over from other donors' samples. The chain recombines TRBV11-1 with TRBJ2-7, with 9 bases that match TRBD1. CDR3 nucleotide sequence: TGTGCCAGCAGCTCGTGGGGACAGGGTTCCTCCTACGAGCAGTACTTC. It translates to CASSSWGQGSSYEQYF.